The 21 T cell receptor beta chains below come from one sample, sequenced in a study of response to subunit inactivated influenza vaccine. Each CDR3 protein gets one entry after TCRdb re-called the RT-PCR reads with MiXCR. The sample has roughly 520,000 distinct CDR3 sequences, about 25% seen once; the top ten hold over 1.5%. The sequencing used CD4+ T cells sorted from PBMCs, collected 5 to 6 days after vaccination. The receptors were gathered from a man aged 50 or older who received an inactivated influenza vaccine.

A few counts support this clonotype. The rearrangement uses TRBV7-8 and TRBJ2-5, with D perhaps given as TRBD1 or TRBD2 (5 bases each). The germline V and J ends were trimmed by 5 bases and 2 bases, with 9 bases remaining between them. CDR1 and CDR2 from the germline V gene are SGHVS and FQNEAQ. The CDR3 has 13 amino acids. The CDR3 protein is CASSRGRQETQYF. The CDR3 DNA reads TGTGCCAGCAGCCGGGGACGGCAAGAGACCCAGTACTTC. The whole variable domain, filled in from reference TRBV7-8 and TRBJ2-5, reads GAGVSQSPRYKVAKRGQDVALRCDPISGHVSLFWYQQALGQGPEFLTYFQNEAQLDKSGLPSDRFFAERPEGSVSTLKIQRTQQEDSAVYLCASSRGRQETQYFGPGTRLLVL.

The chain uses TRBV20-1 and TRBJ2-1; the D is unclear. The CDR3 is 15 amino acids. CDR1 and CDR2 from the germline V gene are DFQATT and SNEGSKA (reference sequence). V was cut by 3 bases and J by 7 bases, with 19 bases left in between. Written as DNA, the CDR3 is TGCAGTGCTAGTCGACTCGACCGGCCCTTGAATGAGCAGTTCTTC. It translates to CSASRLDRPLNEQFF.

The gene calls are TRBV18 and TRBJ1-2; D gene ambiguous. CDR1 and CDR2 (germline): KGHSH, LQKENI. This CDR3 contains 14 residues. Trimming stripped 5 bases from V and 4 bases from J, with 14 bases between. CDR3 sequence (DNA): TGTGCCAGCTCAAATGAAAGGGCTGCCTATGGCTACACCTTC. It encodes CASSNERAAYGYTF.

The chain links TRBV4-1 to TRBJ2-2, with 9 bases matching TRBD2. This CDR3 spans 19 amino acids. Germline CDR1 reads MGHRA; CDR2 reads YSYEKL. V gave up 4 bases and J gave up 2 bases; unmatched junction bases: 14. The CDR3 bases are TGCGCCAGCAGCCCTATCCTAGCGGGGCCTTTCCTTAACACCGGGGAGCTGTTTTTT. It translates to CASSPILAGPFLNTGELFF.

This chain links TRBV10-3 with TRBJ2-1, with TRBD2 matching over 9 bases. CDR3 size: 14 residues. Germline V gene sequence: CDR1 ENHRY, CDR2 SYGVKD. The V gene end was trimmed by 6 bases and the J gene end by 7 bases; junction bases not matched to a gene: 7. CDR3 nucleotide sequence: TGTGCCATCAGCTGGACCGCGGGGGGGAATGAGCAGTTCTTC. Translation: CAISWTAGGNEQFF.

This clonotype was found a few times. The chain has TRBV12-3 or TRBV12-4 and TRBJ2-7; D perhaps matches TRBD2 (5 bases). The CDR3 runs to 15 residues. The V gene lost 0 bases and the J gene lost 0 bases, with 9 bases spanning the gap. CDR3 in amino acids: CASSLAPDYSYEQYF. CDR3 nucleotide sequence: TGTGCCAGCAGTTTAGCGCCCGACTACTCCTACGAGCAGTACTTC.

This clonotype has more than one count but fewer than ten. The genes are TRBV6-1 and TRBJ1-1, with TRBD1 identical over 11 bases. The CDR3 has 15 amino acids. Germline V CDR1 and CDR2: MNHNS, SASEGT. Trimming removed 6 bases from V and 4 bases from J; junction bases left unmatched: 7. The CDR3 nucleotides read TGTGCCAGCAGGCCCCGGACAGGGGGCATCACTGAAGCTTTCTTT. Amino acid sequence: CASRPRTGGITEAFF.

The V gene is TRBV12-3 or TRBV12-4, the J gene TRBJ2-2, with D possibly being TRBD1 or TRBD2 (6 bases each). The V gene lost 3 bases and the J gene lost 8 bases, with 13 bases spanning the gap. The length of the CDR3 is 14 residues. In DNA form, the CDR3 reads TGTGCCAGCAGTTTTGGGGGGCCAACAGGGGAGCTGTTTTTT. Its protein is CASSFGGPTGELFF.

This chain joins TRBV28 and TRBJ2-1; 11 bases are a match to TRBD1. The V segment lost 6 bases and the J segment 8 bases; nucleotides outside the gene matches: 18. The CDR3 spans 18 residues. In germline, CDR1 is MDHEN, CDR2 SYDVKM. CDR3 nucleotides: TGTGCCAGCAGCTTAGGGACAGGGGGTCCCCTAACGGTGGATGAGCAGTTCTTC. It translates to CASSLGTGGPLTVDEQFF.

This clonotype was counted many times. This chain joins TRBV29-1 and TRBJ2-3; D is possibly TRBD1 (6 bases). Per the germline V gene, CDR1 is SQVTM and CDR2 is ANQGSEA. Between the trimmed V and J ends, which lost 4 bases and 0 bases, there was a span of 8 bases. The CDR3 has 13 amino acids. The CDR3 is CSVGDRSTDTQYF. CDR3 sequence (DNA): TGCAGCGTTGGAGACAGGAGCACAGATACGCAGTATTTT.

For the CDR3, the DNA is TGTGCCAGCAGCCAAGCGGAGGCTGAAGCTTTCTTT. Protein product: CASSQAEAEAFF. The rearrangement links TRBV3-1 to TRBJ1-1; D ambiguous. With 1 base removed from V and 6 bases from J, the gap between germline ends came to 6 bases. CDR1 LGHDT and CDR2 YNNKEL come from the germline V gene (reference sequence). The CDR3 extends over 12 amino acids.

This chain connects TRBV20-1 to TRBJ2-7, with D perhaps TRBD2 (5 bases). The V end lost 2 bases, the J end lost 6 bases, and 23 bases lay between the germline ends. Per the germline V gene, CDR1 is DFQATT and CDR2 is SNEGSKA (reference sequence). This CDR3 is built from 16 residues. The CDR3 sequence is CSARNRRGSSPREQYF. The CDR3 DNA sequence: TGCAGTGCTAGAAATAGGAGAGGGTCTAGCCCTCGCGAGCAGTACTTC.

This sequence joins TRBV4-3 and TRBJ2-3; D remains unclear. CDR3 length: 17 amino acids. CDR1 and CDR2 from the germline V gene are LGHNA and YSLEER. V was clipped by 1 base and J by 3 bases, with 17 bases between them. CDR3 coding DNA: TGCGCCAGCAGCCAAGTTGCACAGAACGTGAAGACAGATACGCAGTATTTT. Its protein is CASSQVAQNVKTDTQYF.

This CDR3 is CATSPGSGTGDTGLQFF. The CDR3 DNA reads TGTGCCACCAGCCCCGGGTCGGGGACAGGGGACACAGGTTTGCAGTTCTTC. The rearrangement joins TRBV24-1 to TRBJ2-1; TRBD1 aligns across 10 bases. From germline, CDR1 is KGHDR and CDR2 SFDVKD. With V trimmed by 7 bases and J by 12 bases, 20 bases remained unmatched. CDR3 size: 17 residues.

This clonotype was seen repeatedly, ten times or more. The chain carries TRBV20-1 and TRBJ2-3; 15 nucleotides match TRBD2. This CDR3 region has 17 residues. Germline CDR1 is DFQATT and CDR2 is SNEGSKA (reference sequence). The ends lost 6 bases at V and 2 bases at J; junction bases unmatched: 9. In nucleotides, the CDR3 is TGCAGTGCACTCACCCGGACTAGCGGGGGGGTCACAGATACGCAGTATTTT. It codes for CSALTRTSGGVTDTQYF.

This clonotype was counted between two and nine times. The chain has TRBV20-1 and TRBJ2-3, with 11 bases matching TRBD2. This CDR3 is built from 15 residues. Trimming took 2 bases from V and 7 from J; bases not matched to a gene: 8. CDR1 is DFQATT and CDR2 is SNEGSKA in the germline V gene (reference sequence). DNA for the CDR3: TGCAGTGCTAGAAAACCGGGACTAGCGGCCCATACGCAGTATTTT. Amino acids: CSARKPGLAAHTQYF.

This clonotype was seen only a few times. This rearrangement joins TRBV4-1 to TRBJ2-5; D remains ambiguous. The V gene's germline CDR1 is MGHRA and CDR2 YSYEKL. The V gene lost 0 bases and the J gene lost 3 bases, with 11 bases spanning the gap. The CDR3 loop spans 15 amino acids. CDR3 DNA sequence: TGCGCCAGCAGCCAAGATATAGTGGGAAAAGAGACCCAGTACTTC. Amino acids: CASSQDIVGKETQYF.

V gene TRBV3-1 combines with J gene TRBJ2-3, with D tentatively TRBD1 (6 bases). CDR1 is LGHDT and CDR2 is YNNKEL in the germline V gene (reference sequence). The CDR3 is 15 residues long. The V end was cut by 1 base, the J end by 0 bases, with 8 bases between. The CDR3 reads CASSQGQASTDTQYF. For the CDR3, the DNA is TGTGCCAGCAGCCAAGGACAGGCAAGCACAGATACGCAGTATTTT.

This sequence joins TRBV5-1 and TRBJ1-1, with D possibly being TRBD1 (5 bases). The germline V and J ends were trimmed by 4 bases and 7 bases, with 23 bases remaining between them. The length of the CDR3 is 16 residues. CDR1 SGHRS and CDR2 YFSETQ come from the germline V gene. The CDR3 coding sequence is TGCGCCAGCAGCCCTGGGACCGGGACTTTTATGGGTGAAGCTTTCTTT. Its protein is CASSPGTGTFMGEAFF.

V usage is TRBV10-2 and J usage is TRBJ1-6; tentatively, D is TRBD1 (5 bases). The CDR3 contains 15 residues. V lost 6 bases to trimming and J lost 7 bases, with 16 bases between them. CDR1 WSHSY and CDR2 SAAADI come from the germline V gene. DNA for the CDR3: TGCGCCAGCAGAGAACCGGGACTACCAAATTCACCCCTCCACTTT. This encodes CASREPGLPNSPLHF.

This clonotype appeared a few times. The chain links TRBV5-1 to TRBJ2-7; 10 bases map to TRBD1. The CDR3 has 16 amino acids. Germline assignment: CDR1 SGHRS and CDR2 YFSETQ. V shed 2 bases and J 2 bases; nucleotides not matched to a gene: 7. CDR3 nucleotide sequence: TGCGCCAGCAGCTTAGGGTCGGGACAGGGGACCTACGAGCAGTACTTC. Residues: CASSLGSGQGTYEQYF.